The TCR beta chain under discussion was sequenced for a study of cytomegalovirus exposure and HLA in healthy donors. Germline CDR1 LGHNA, CDR2 YSLEER. CDR3 length equals 14 residues. Trimming cost V 4 bases and J 8 bases; bases outside gene matches: 8. Researchers ran the PCR with 60 Vbeta and 13 Jbeta primers. The protocol was immunoSEQ multiplex PCR, while the TCRdb copy is restricted to in-frame clones and leaves out a portion. The table lists 150,000 to 200,000 clones, 65% to 80% of them singletons. This clone came up a few times. The clonotype originates from a woman aged 35 to 49 in good health and CMV-seronegative. Sequencing was performed on PBMCs. This sequence joins TRBV4-3 and TRBJ1-1; 9 nucleotides line up with TRBD1. The CDR3 region has the DNA TGCGCCAGCAGCCGGGGCACAGGGGGCGAAGAAGCTTTCTTT. Amino acids: CASSRGTGGEEAFF.